This T cell receptor (beta chain) was obtained from a study of blood T cell repertoires in COVID-19. Overall study: PBMCs, B-cell-depleted T cells, or T cells were the source of the cDNA or gDNA that made up the material.

The germline gives CDR1 SGHTA, CDR2 FQGNSA. The CDR3 runs 12 residues. V was cut by 8 bases and J by 8 bases, with 13 bases left in between. In the study's own analysis: From reference gene primer amplification, estimates of nucleated cell counts were derived. TCRdb's table, derived via immunoSEQ multiplex PCR, lists solely in-frame clones and lacks some. The DNA was the basis for D and trimming; V, J and clone size are from that table. In the table there are tens of thousands of clones, 82% of which are singletons. This clonotype originated in a human donor in a cohort sampled during active or convalescent COVID-19. The material sequenced was peripheral blood. The V call is TRBV7-2, the J call TRBJ1-5, with a tentative D call TRBD1 (5 bases). As DNA, the CDR3 is TGTGCCAGCTCCCGGTGGGGGGAGCCCCAGCATTTT. Its translation: CASSRWGEPQHF.